The 26 T cell receptor beta chains reported below all come from one sample, sequenced in a study of identical twins. TCRdb processed the 5' RACE reads anew with MiXCR; each CDR3 protein has one entry. The sample yields some 500,000 distinct CDR3 sequences, 9% to 10% seen once. This sample was also put to use in a study of yellow fever vaccine responses in identical twins.

Sequenced input: PBMCs. These receptors all come from a woman under 30 in good health.

The chain carries TRBV6-1 and TRBJ1-2; 7 bases agree with TRBD1. Germline trimming cut 8 bases from V and 4 bases from J; bases unmatched to any gene: 10. CDR3 size: 14 residues. Germline loops: CDR1 MNHNS, CDR2 SASEGT. CDR3 DNA sequence: TGTGCCAGCTCAAACTGGCGACAGGGCTATGGCTACACCTTC. It codes for CASSNWRQGYGYTF.

This clonotype was seen a few times. The genes are TRBV6-2 or TRBV6-3 and TRBJ2-3; TRBD2 matches 9 bases. The germline CDR1 and CDR2 sequences are MNHEY and SVGEGT. There are 16 residues in the CDR3. V was pared by 2 bases and J by 3 bases, with 6 bases of the junction left unmatched. The CDR3 DNA reads TGTGCCAGCAGTTACCGGCCTAGCGGGATAACAGATACGCAGTATTTT. Translating it yields CASSYRPSGITDTQYF.

The gene calls are TRBV20-1 and TRBJ2-7; TRBD2 agrees at 10 bases. In germline, CDR1 is DFQATT, CDR2 SNEGSKA (reference sequence). The CDR3 extends over 15 amino acids. Unmatched junction bases numbered 9, after V lost 3 bases and J lost 4 bases. This chain's CDR3 is CSARGSSGSAYEQYF. The CDR3 DNA follows: TGCAGTGCTAGGGGTTCTAGCGGGAGTGCGTACGAGCAGTACTTC.

There are a few counts of this clonotype. This rearrangement joins TRBV6-5 to TRBJ2-7, with 10 bases identical to TRBD2. CDR3 length: 16 amino acids. The V segment lost 0 bases and the J segment 6 bases; nucleotides outside the gene matches: 8. Germline assignment: CDR1 MNHEY and CDR2 SVGAGI. For the CDR3, the DNA is TGTGCCAGCAGTTACTCGTCAGCGGGAGGGCCTCTCGAGCAGTACTTC. It specifies CASSYSSAGGPLEQYF.

This clonotype was observed at least ten times. The rearrangement joins TRBV3-1 to TRBJ2-1; 10 positions agree with TRBD2. The CDR3 is 17 residues long. The V and J ends lost 0 bases and 3 bases, in that order; junction bases with no gene match: 5. Looked up from germline, CDR1 is LGHDT and CDR2 is YNNKEL (reference sequence). The chain's CDR3 is CASSQEGAGGGYNEQFF. DNA for the CDR3: TGTGCCAGCAGCCAAGAAGGAGCGGGAGGGGGCTACAATGAGCAGTTCTTC.

The J gene is TRBJ2-1, the V gene TRBV5-5; no reliable D call. The germline CDR1 and CDR2 sequences are SGHKS and YYEKEE (reference sequence). This CDR3 comprises 15 residues. V lost 7 bases and J 0 bases, leaving 14 bases between the germline ends. CDR3 residues: CASGPRRSSYNEQFF. The CDR3 nucleotides read TGTGCCAGCGGGCCACGAAGGAGCTCCTACAATGAGCAGTTCTTC.

This clonotype was counted only a few times. The V gene is TRBV28, the J gene TRBJ2-1, with D possibly matching TRBD2 (6 bases). V was shortened by 7 bases and J by 5 bases, with 21 bases between the two germline ends. This CDR3 contains 16 residues. The V gene's germline CDR1 is MDHEN and CDR2 SYDVKM. CDR3 amino acids: CASKGFGGIPDNEQFF. CDR3 coding DNA: TGTGCCAGCAAGGGATTTGGGGGGATCCCCGACAATGAGCAGTTCTTC.

This clonotype was observed a handful of times. J is TRBJ2-7 and V is TRBV28; perhaps TRBD2 as D (5 bases). This CDR3 contains 12 residues. V was clipped by 7 bases and J by 2 bases, with 9 bases between them. Germline lookup yields CDR1 MDHEN and CDR2 SYDVKM. CDR3 coding DNA: TGTGCCAGCACGGACTTTCCCTACGAGCAGTACTTC. It encodes CASTDFPYEQYF.

The chain recombines TRBV4-1 with TRBJ2-7, with TRBD1 matching over 7 bases. The CDR3 is made up of 15 amino acids. V shed 2 bases, J shed 1 base, and the junction held 5 bases outside the gene matches. In germline, CDR1 is MGHRA, CDR2 YSYEKL. CDR3 nucleotide sequence: TGCGCCAGCAGCCAACGACAGGGACCTTCCTACGAGCAGTACTTC. Translating gives CASSQRQGPSYEQYF.

In its sample, this clonotype was seen many times. The rearrangement links TRBV29-1 to TRBJ2-1; 7 bases are shared with TRBD2. V gave up 6 bases and J gave up 7 bases; unmatched junction bases: 15. Germline CDR1 is SQVTM and CDR2 is ANQGSEA. The CDR3 sequence is 15 residues long. CDR3 nucleotide sequence: TGCAGCGTCGCACAACCGGGACTACCGGGGAATGAGCAGTTCTTC. Protein product: CSVAQPGLPGNEQFF.

The chain joins TRBV14 to TRBJ2-7; D remains ambiguous. V shed 4 bases and J shed 0 bases, with 7 bases lying between them. Germline CDR1 reads SGHDN; CDR2 reads FVKESK. This CDR3 is built from 13 residues. The CDR3 loop reads CASSRAFSYEQYF. CDR3 in DNA: TGTGCCAGCAGCCGGGCCTTCTCCTACGAGCAGTACTTC. Full variable domain (missing parts from reference TRBV14 and TRBJ2-7): EAGVTQFPSHSVIEKGQTVTLRCDPISGHDNLYWYRRVMGKEIKFLLHFVKESKQDESGMPNNRFLAERTGGTYSTLKVQPAELEDSGVYFCASSRAFSYEQYFGPGTRLTVT.

In this sample, this clonotype turned up a few times. The V call is TRBV15, the J call TRBJ2-3; perhaps TRBD1 as D (5 bases). This CDR3 has 13 residues. Germline loops: CDR1 LNHNV, CDR2 YYDKDF (reference sequence). The ends were cut back, 3 bases at V and 8 bases at J, with 12 bases in the middle. The CDR3 loop reads CATSRGWGGTQYF. DNA of the CDR3: TGTGCCACCAGCAGGGGATGGGGCGGTACGCAGTATTTT.

This clonotype was counted only a few times. This chain connects TRBV6-1 to TRBJ1-2, with D hard to call. CDR3 length equals 12 residues. Deletions cut 8 bases from V and 3 bases from J, with 10 bases between. The V gene's germline CDR1 is MNHNS and CDR2 SASEGT. CDR3 coding DNA: TGTGCCAGCCAGAGGTGGGACTATGGCTACACCTTC. Its translation: CASQRWDYGYTF.

This chain joins TRBV6-2 or TRBV6-3 and TRBJ2-2; D is perhaps TRBD1 or TRBD2 (5 bases each). Trimming took off 0 bases at V and 0 bases at J, with 17 bases between the two ends. Germline V CDR1 and CDR2: MNHEY, SVGEGT. The CDR3 loop spans 19 amino acids. CDR3 coding DNA: TGTGCCAGCAGTTACTCGAATGTCGGGGCGTTCGCGAACACCGGGGAGCTGTTTTTT. Translating gives CASSYSNVGAFANTGELFF.

The chain employs TRBV4-2 and TRBJ2-2; 8 bases map to TRBD2. Per germline, CDR1 LGHNA and CDR2 YNFKEQ. V gave up 0 bases and J gave up 3 bases; unmatched junction bases: 6. The CDR3 contains 17 residues. The CDR3 DNA reads TGTGCCAGCAGCCAAGAGGGACTAGGGACGTACACCGGGGAGCTGTTTTTT. Its translation is CASSQEGLGTYTGELFF.

This clonotype was picked up many times. This chain uses TRBV25-1 with TRBJ2-5, with 8 nucleotides matching TRBD1. After removal of 3 bases from V and 5 bases from J, the junction contained 8 bases not matched to a gene. Germline V gene data show CDR1 as MGHDK and CDR2 as SYGVNS. The CDR3 is 15 amino acids. CDR3 DNA sequence: TGTGCCAGCAGTGATAAGGACAGGGTCCGGGAGACCCAGTACTTC. It yields the protein CASSDKDRVRETQYF.

This clonotype was detected ten times or more. This chain joins TRBV6-5 and TRBJ2-1; 8 bases are a match to TRBD1. The CDR3 spans 11 residues. Germline assignment: CDR1 MNHEY and CDR2 SVGAGI. J lost 12 bases, V lost 5 bases, and 3 bases had no gene match. The CDR3 loop reads CASSDRGWQFF. The DNA of the CDR3 is TGTGCCAGCAGTGACAGGGGCTGGCAGTTCTTC.

V is TRBV6-4 and J is TRBJ2-3, with D perhaps matching TRBD1 (5 bases). The germline CDR1 and CDR2 sequences are MRHNA and SNTAGT. The CDR3 loop spans 13 amino acids. V dropped 6 bases and J dropped 1 base, with 8 bases sitting between them. CDR3 sequence reads: CASREGGTDTQYF. The DNA of the CDR3 is TGTGCCAGCAGAGAAGGGGGCACAGATACGCAGTATTTT.

This clonotype was detected many times. The chain couples TRBV12-3 or TRBV12-4 to TRBJ1-2, with D possibly matching TRBD1 (6 bases). This CDR3 has 14 residues. V lost 5 bases and J lost 3, with 13 bases in between. The CDR3 sequence: CASSARGADYGYTF. CDR3 DNA: TGTGCCAGCAGTGCCCGGGGGGCGGACTATGGCTACACCTTC.

This clonotype was observed at least ten times. The chain has TRBV20-1 and TRBJ1-2; the match to TRBD1 covers 10 bases. The V segment lost 3 bases and the J segment 7 bases; nucleotides outside the gene matches: 8. CDR3 size: 14 residues. The germline CDR1 and CDR2 sequences are DFQATT and SNEGSKA (reference sequence). The CDR3 sequence is CSASDRDRGFGYTF. The DNA of the CDR3 is TGCAGTGCTAGCGACCGGGACAGGGGTTTTGGCTACACCTTC.

This clonotype was counted between two and nine times. This sequence joins TRBV4-1 and TRBJ1-1, with D perhaps matching TRBD1 (5 bases). V shed 1 base and J shed 4 bases, with 13 bases lying between them. The CDR3 sequence is 15 residues long. Germline loops: CDR1 MGHRA, CDR2 YSYEKL. Written as DNA, the CDR3 is TGCGCCAGCAGCCAAGTAGAATCAGGGCCCACTGAAGCTTTCTTT. Translated, it gives CASSQVESGPTEAFF.

The chain couples TRBV11-2 to TRBJ2-5, with 10 bases aligning to TRBD2. This CDR3 is built from 16 residues. Germline V gives CDR1 SGHAT, CDR2 FQNNGV. Germline trimming cut 0 bases from V and 5 bases from J; bases unmatched to any gene: 6. The CDR3 DNA is TGTGCCAGCAGCTTAGATGGAGCGGGGGGGCTGGAGACCCAGTACTTC. Its protein is CASSLDGAGGLETQYF.

The chain uses TRBV7-2 and TRBJ2-3, with D perhaps matching TRBD1 or TRBD2 (5 bases each). The CDR3 sequence is 17 residues long. With 5 bases removed from V and 8 bases from J, the gap between germline ends came to 26 bases. CDR1 and CDR2 (germline): SGHTA, FQGNSA. CDR3 amino acids: CASSPSQGTGGLGTQYF. CDR3 in DNA: TGTGCCAGCAGCCCTAGCCAAGGGACGGGTGGCTTGGGTACGCAGTATTTT.

This clonotype was recorded at least ten times. This chain joins TRBV5-1 and TRBJ2-2; D could derive from TRBD1 or TRBD2 (6 bases each). V lost 2 bases and J 2 bases, leaving 13 bases between the germline ends. This CDR3 contains 16 residues. CDR1 and CDR2 from the germline V gene are SGHRS and YFSETQ. The CDR3 nucleotides read TGCGCCAGCAGCTTAAGCGGAGGGGGTAACACCGGGGAGCTGTTTTTT. Its protein is CASSLSGGGNTGELFF.

The table lists this clonotype with a few counts. The rearrangement joins TRBV10-3 to TRBJ2-5; D is perhaps TRBD1 (6 bases). Trimming stripped 6 bases from V and 3 bases from J, with 8 bases between. CDR3 length equals 12 residues. CDR1 and CDR2 (germline): ENHRY, SYGVKD. The CDR3 loop is CAIRNREETQYF. For the CDR3, the DNA is TGTGCCATCAGGAACAGGGAAGAGACCCAGTACTTC.

In the case of this clonotype: This may come from a read error, since a much larger clone is one base off. V and J are TRBV19 and TRBJ2-7, with no clear D. The CDR3 is 11 residues long. Between the trimmed V and J ends, which lost 10 bases and 0 bases, there was a span of 7 bases. Per the germline V gene, CDR1 is LNHDA and CDR2 is SQIVND (reference sequence). DNA for the CDR3: TGTGCCACCAGGAGCTCCTACGAGCAGTACTTC. Protein sequence: CATRSSYEQYF.